Listed below are T cell receptor beta chains from one sample, sequenced in a study of blood T cell repertoires in COVID-19. The table came from immunoSEQ multiplex PCR; TCRdb's copy has only in-frame clones and leaves some out. The sample lists 180,000 or so clones, roughly 85% occurring once. Specimen: peripheral blood. Receptor source: an elderly woman with acute or convalescent COVID-19. Each CDR3 is given with its conserved first and last residue. The D gene is left open where the match is weak. Rows give clone size only sometimes, using once, few, many, or a class for an expanded clone.

cdr3_nt	cdr3_aa	d_call	clone_size	v_call	j_call
TGTGCCAGTAGTACTATTCCGACAGGGGGCACTGAAGCTTTCTTT	CASSTIPTGGTEAFF	TRBD1	.	TRBV19	TRBJ1-1
TGTGCCAGAAGCACACCTAGTGAGCGCGGGAGCTGGAGCGCAGATACGCAGTATTTT	CARSTPSERGSWSADTQYF	TRBD2	.	TRBV5-3	TRBJ2-3
TGCGCCAGCAGTGAGCGGGGGGGACCGGTGACTGAAGCTTTCTTT	CASSERGGPVTEAFF	.	.	TRBV10-1	TRBJ1-1
TGTGCCAGCAGCTACCAGGGGGCAGGAAACACCGGGGAGCTGTTTTTT	CASSYQGAGNTGELFF	TRBD1	.	TRBV7-2	TRBJ2-2
TGTGCCAGCACCCCCGGACAGCAAGAGACCCAGTACTTC	CASTPGQQETQYF	.	.	TRBV12-3/TRBV12-4	TRBJ2-5
TGTGCCAGCAGTTTCCGAGGGTATAGCACAGATACGCAGTATTTT	CASSFRGYSTDTQYF	.	.	TRBV28	TRBJ2-3
TGCGCCAGCAGTGAGTTAGGGGCTAGCGTCGAGCAGTACTTC	CASSELGASVEQYF	.	.	TRBV10-1	TRBJ2-7
TGTGCCAGCAGAGCTTTAGGGACACCGAATCAGCCCCAGCATTTT	CASRALGTPNQPQHF	.	.	TRBV6-5	TRBJ1-5
TGTGCCAGCAGCTTGGGTCGGACAGAAGAGACCCAGTACTTC	CASSLGRTEETQYF	.	.	TRBV5-6	TRBJ2-5
TGTGCCAGCAGTTTCAGCTCTGGAAACACCATATATTTT	CASSFSSGNTIYF	.	.	TRBV12-3/TRBV12-4	TRBJ1-3
TGCGCCAGCAGCCCTCCCCAGGGAGGGGGCTATGGCTACACCTTC	CASSPPQGGGYGYTF	.	.	TRBV5-1	TRBJ1-2
TGCGCCAGCAGCTTCGACAGGGCGGGGGGCTACACCTTC	CASSFDRAGGYTF	TRBD1	.	TRBV5-1	TRBJ1-2
TGCGCCAGCGGGCCTGGGAACACTGAAGCTTTCTTT	CASGPGNTEAFF	.	.	TRBV5-1	TRBJ1-1
TGCGCCAGCAGCTTGACCCGGACAGGGCCGGACGAGCAGTACTTC	CASSLTRTGPDEQYF	TRBD1	.	TRBV5-1	TRBJ2-7
TGTGCCAGCAGTGATTGGGGCAGCTCCTACGAGCAGTACTTC	CASSDWGSSYEQYF	.	.	TRBV25-1	TRBJ2-7
TGTGCCAGCAGCCTATCCGGGGGGGTCTTCTATGAGCAGTTCTTC	CASSLSGGVFYEQFF	TRBD2	.	TRBV2	TRBJ2-1
TGTGCCAGCAGGAGTAACACCGGGGAGCTGTTTTTT	CASRSNTGELFF	.	.	TRBV6-6	TRBJ2-2
TGTGCCAGCAGTGAAGGCAGGTCAAAAGTGGAGACCCAGTACTTC	CASSEGRSKVETQYF	.	.	TRBV25-1	TRBJ2-5
TGTGCCAGCCTGTCTGACAGGGGAGAAAAACTGTTTTTT	CASLSDRGEKLFF	TRBD1	.	TRBV19	TRBJ1-4
TGCGCCAGCAGCTTGGCCGGGACAGTCCTCTACGAGCAGTACTTC	CASSLAGTVLYEQYF	TRBD1	.	TRBV5-1	TRBJ2-7
TGCGCCAGCAGCCCGGCGGAGCCGAACCCAAACTATGGCTACACCTTC	CASSPAEPNPNYGYTF	.	few	TRBV5-1	TRBJ1-2
TGTGCCAGCAACATCCGGGACAGGTCCCTCGTGCCGTATGGCTACACCTTC	CASNIRDRSLVPYGYTF	TRBD1	.	TRBV5-6	TRBJ1-2
TGTGCCAGCAGCCCTCTCAGAGGAGGGTTAGGCTACACCTTC	CASSPLRGGLGYTF	.	.	TRBV7-8	TRBJ1-2
TGTGCCAGCAGTCCAAGGACAGGGCGATCGTCCGCGGGGGAGCTGTTTTTT	CASSPRTGRSSAGELFF	TRBD1	once	TRBV2	TRBJ2-2
TGTGCCAGCAGCTTCGGGGGAGTAGGCACCTACAATGAGCAGTTCTTC	CASSFGGVGTYNEQFF	.	.	TRBV5-4	TRBJ2-1